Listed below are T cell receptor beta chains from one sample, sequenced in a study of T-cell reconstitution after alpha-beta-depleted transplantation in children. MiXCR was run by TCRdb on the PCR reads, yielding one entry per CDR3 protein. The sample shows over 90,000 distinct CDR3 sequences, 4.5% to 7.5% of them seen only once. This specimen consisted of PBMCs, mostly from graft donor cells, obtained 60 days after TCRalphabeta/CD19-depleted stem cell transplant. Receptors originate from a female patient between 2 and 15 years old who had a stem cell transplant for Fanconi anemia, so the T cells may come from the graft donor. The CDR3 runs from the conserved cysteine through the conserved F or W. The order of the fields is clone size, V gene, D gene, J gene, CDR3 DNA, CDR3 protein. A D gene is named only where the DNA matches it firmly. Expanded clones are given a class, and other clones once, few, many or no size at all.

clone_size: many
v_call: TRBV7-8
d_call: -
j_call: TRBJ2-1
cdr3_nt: TGTGCCAGCAGCTTACCCCTGACAGGCCGCAATGAGCAGTTCTTC
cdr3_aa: CASSLPLTGRNEQFF

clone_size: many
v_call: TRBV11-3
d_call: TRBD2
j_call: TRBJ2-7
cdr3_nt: TGTGCCAGCAGCAAGGGACTAGCGGGGGGTCCCGAGCAGTACTTC
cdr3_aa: CASSKGLAGGPEQYF

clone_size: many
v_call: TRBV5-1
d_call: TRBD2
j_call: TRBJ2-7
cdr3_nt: TGCGCCAGCAGCTCGGGACTAGCGGTAAACGAGCAGTACTTC
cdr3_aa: CASSSGLAVNEQYF

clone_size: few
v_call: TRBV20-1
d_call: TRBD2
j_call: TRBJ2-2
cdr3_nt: TGCAGTGCTAGCTTGGCGGGAGGTACCGGGGAGCTGTTTTTT
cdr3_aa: CSASLAGGTGELFF

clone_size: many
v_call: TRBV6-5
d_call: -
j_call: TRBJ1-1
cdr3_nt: TGTGCCAGCAGCCTCGACCGGGCAGGGCCGAACACTGAAGCTTTCTTT
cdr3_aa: CASSLDRAGPNTEAFF

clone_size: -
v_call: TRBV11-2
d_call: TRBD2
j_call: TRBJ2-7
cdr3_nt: TGTGCCGGCAGCTTATACACTAGCGGGGGGCTGGTCCTACAGTACGAGCAGTACTTC
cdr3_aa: CAGSLYTSGGLVLQYEQYF

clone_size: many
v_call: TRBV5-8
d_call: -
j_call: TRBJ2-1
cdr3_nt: TGTGCCAGCAGCTTGTATGGGAACAATGAGCAGTTCTTC
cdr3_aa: CASSLYGNNEQFF

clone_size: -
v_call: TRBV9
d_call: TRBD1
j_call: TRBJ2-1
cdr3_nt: TGTGCCAGCAGCGTGGCAGGACAGGGGAGGGCATACAATGAGCAGTTCTTC
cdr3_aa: CASSVAGQGRAYNEQFF

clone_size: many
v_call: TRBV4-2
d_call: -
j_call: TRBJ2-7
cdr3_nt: TGTGCCAGCAGCCAAGAGGTTGGATACGAGCAGTACTTC
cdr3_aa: CASSQEVGYEQYF

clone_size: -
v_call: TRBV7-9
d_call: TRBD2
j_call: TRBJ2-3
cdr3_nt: TGTGCCAGCAGCCAAGGGACTAGCTTGGATACGCAGTATTTT
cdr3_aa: CASSQGTSLDTQYF

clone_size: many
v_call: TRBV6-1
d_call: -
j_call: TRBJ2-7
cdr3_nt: TGTGCCACTATCGGGGAGCAGTACTTC
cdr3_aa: CATIGEQYF

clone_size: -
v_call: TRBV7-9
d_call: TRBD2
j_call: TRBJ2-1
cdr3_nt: TGTGCCAGCAGCTCACTAGCGGGAGTTGAGCAGTTCTTC
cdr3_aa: CASSSLAGVEQFF

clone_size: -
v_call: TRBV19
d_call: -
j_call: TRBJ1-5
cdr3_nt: TGTGCCAGTATGGCATGGGTCCAGGGCGGTCAGCCCCAGCATTTT
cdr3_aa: CASMAWVQGGQPQHF

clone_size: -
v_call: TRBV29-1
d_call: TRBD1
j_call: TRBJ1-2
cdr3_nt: TGCAGCGTTAACCCACTTTTGACAGGGCTCGGAGGCTACACCTTC
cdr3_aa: CSVNPLLTGLGGYTF

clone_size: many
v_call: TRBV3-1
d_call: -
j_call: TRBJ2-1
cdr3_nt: TGTGCCAGCAGCAAATCCGGGACCCAGAGTGAGCAGTTCTTC
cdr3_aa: CASSKSGTQSEQFF

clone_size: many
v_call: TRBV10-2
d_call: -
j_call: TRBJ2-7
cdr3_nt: TGCGCCAGCAGCTTCTACAGGGACTCCTACGAGCAGTACTTC
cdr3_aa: CASSFYRDSYEQYF

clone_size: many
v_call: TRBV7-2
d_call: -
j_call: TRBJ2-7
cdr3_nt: TGTGCCAGCAGCTTTTACGCCGCATTCGGGGGGCAGGGCTACGAGCAGTACTTC
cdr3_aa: CASSFYAAFGGQGYEQYF

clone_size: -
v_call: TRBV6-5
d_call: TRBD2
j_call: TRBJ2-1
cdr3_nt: TGTGCCAGCAGTCACGGACTAGCCGGTTCCAATGAGCAGTTCTTC
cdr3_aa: CASSHGLAGSNEQFF